This entry is about one T cell receptor (beta chain). Antigen: not known. These data come from a study of monozygotic twins with inflammatory bowel disease. Study findings and constraints: By inverse Simpson index, TCRbeta diversity was lower in IBD patients than in healthy co-twins. Researchers report that IBD patients shared fewer clonotypes with others than healthy twins, especially amid disease activity.

The UMIs carried a 6-nucleotide sample barcode, and they were added by template switching. TCRdb re-called the 5' RACE reads; one entry per CDR3 protein, DNA not given. The repertoire table contains 120,000 to 150,000 distinct CDR3 sequences. The sample taken for sequencing was blood. This TCR came from a human donor with ulcerative colitis or Crohn's disease, or a healthy co-twin of an affected twin (not recorded which).

The CDR3 here is CASGQSSVNYNEQFF. The chain uses TRBV5-1 and TRBJ2-1. The germline gives CDR1 SGHRS, CDR2 YFSETQ. The CDR3 is made up of 15 amino acids.